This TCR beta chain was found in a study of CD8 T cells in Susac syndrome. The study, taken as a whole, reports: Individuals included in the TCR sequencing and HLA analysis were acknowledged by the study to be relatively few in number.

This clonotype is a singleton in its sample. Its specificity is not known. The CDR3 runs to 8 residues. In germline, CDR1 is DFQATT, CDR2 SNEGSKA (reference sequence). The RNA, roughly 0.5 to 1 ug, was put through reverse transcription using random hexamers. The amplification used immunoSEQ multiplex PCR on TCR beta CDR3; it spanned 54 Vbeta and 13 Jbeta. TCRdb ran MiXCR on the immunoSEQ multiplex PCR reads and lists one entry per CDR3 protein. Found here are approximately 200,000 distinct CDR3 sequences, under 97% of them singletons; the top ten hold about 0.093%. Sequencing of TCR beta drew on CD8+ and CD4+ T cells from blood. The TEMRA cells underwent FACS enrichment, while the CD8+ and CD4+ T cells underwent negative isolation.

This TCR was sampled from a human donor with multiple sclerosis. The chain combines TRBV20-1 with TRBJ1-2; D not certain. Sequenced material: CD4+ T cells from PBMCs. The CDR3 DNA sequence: TGCTGCTCAGTTGGCTACACCTTC. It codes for CCSVGYTF.